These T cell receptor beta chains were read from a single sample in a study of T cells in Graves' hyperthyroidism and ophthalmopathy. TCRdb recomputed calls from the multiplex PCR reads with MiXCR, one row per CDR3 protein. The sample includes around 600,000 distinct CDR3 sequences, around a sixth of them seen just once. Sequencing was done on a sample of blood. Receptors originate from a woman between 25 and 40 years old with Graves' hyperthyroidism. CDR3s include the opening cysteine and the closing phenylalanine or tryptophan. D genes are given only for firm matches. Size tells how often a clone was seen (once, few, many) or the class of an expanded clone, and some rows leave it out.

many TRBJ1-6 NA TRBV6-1 CASSEQGPDNSPLHF TGTGCCAGCAGTGAACAGGGGCCCGATAATTCACCCCTCCACTTT
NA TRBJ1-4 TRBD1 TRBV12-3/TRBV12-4 CASSTGGGSGEELFF TGTGCCAGCAGTACAGGGGGCGGCTCGGGTGAAGAACTGTTTTTT
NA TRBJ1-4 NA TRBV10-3 CAVSESAGEEKLFF TGTGCCGTCAGTGAGTCGGCAGGGGAAGAAAAACTGTTTTTT
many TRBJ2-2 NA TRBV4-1 CASSQVPSLHTGELFF TGCGCCAGCAGCCAAGTTCCGTCGCTGCACACCGGGGAGCTGTTTTTT
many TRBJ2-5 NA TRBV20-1 CSASGGGFKETQYF TGCAGTGCTTCCGGTGGGGGGTTTAAAGAGACCCAGTACTTC
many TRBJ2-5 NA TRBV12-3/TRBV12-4 CASSLRMLGQKEETQYF TGTGCCAGCAGTTTGAGAATGCTCGGACAGAAGGAAGAGACCCAGTACTTC
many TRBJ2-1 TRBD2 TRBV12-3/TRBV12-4 CASSLVTGGSYNEQFF TGTGCCAGCAGTTTAGTAACGGGAGGGTCCTACAATGAGCAGTTCTTC
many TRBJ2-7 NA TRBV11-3 CASSLDGSATYEQYF TGTGCCAGCAGCTTAGATGGATCAGCCACCTACGAGCAGTACTTC
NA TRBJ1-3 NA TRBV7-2 CASSLEAPGTGNTIYF TGTGCCAGCAGCCTGGAGGCCCCGGGGACTGGAAACACCATATATTTT
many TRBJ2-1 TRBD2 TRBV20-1 CSARLLAGFVYEQFF TGCAGTGCTAGATTACTAGCGGGATTCGTCTATGAGCAGTTCTTC
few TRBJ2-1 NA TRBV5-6 CASSLDPSLYNEQFF TGTGCCAGCAGCTTGGATCCGTCCCTCTACAATGAGCAGTTCTTC
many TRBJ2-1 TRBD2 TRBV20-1 CSARDRTSGSSYNEQFF TGCAGTGCTAGAGATCGAACTAGCGGGTCTTCCTACAATGAGCAGTTCTTC
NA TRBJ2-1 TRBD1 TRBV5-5 CASRQTVYSTGSDNEQFF TGTGCCAGCAGACAGACTGTTTACTCGACAGGGAGCGACAATGAGCAGTTCTTC
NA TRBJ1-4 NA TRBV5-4 CASSSSVDEKLFF TGTGCCAGCAGCTCATCAGTGGACGAAAAACTGTTTTTT
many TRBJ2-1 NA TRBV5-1 CASSLGDHLNEQFF TGCGCCAGCAGCTTGGGGGACCACCTCAATGAGCAGTTCTTC
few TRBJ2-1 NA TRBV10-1 CASSGRLGGFEQFF TGCGCCAGCAGTGGTAGATTAGGGGGATTTGAGCAGTTCTTC
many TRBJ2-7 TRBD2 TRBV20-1 CSARGTSGSASYEQYF TGCAGTGCTAGAGGGACTAGCGGGAGTGCGTCCTACGAGCAGTACTTC
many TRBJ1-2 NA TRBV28 CASTTRGGLRGYTF TGTGCCAGCACGACTAGAGGAGGGCTGCGTGGCTACACCTTC
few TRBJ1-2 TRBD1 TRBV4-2 CASSQEGDRGVGYTF TGTGCCAGCAGCCAAGAAGGGGACAGGGGAGTCGGCTACACCTTC
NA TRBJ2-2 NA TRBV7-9 CASSLGQEVGELFF TGTGCCAGCAGCTTAGGACAGGAGGTCGGGGAGCTGTTTTTT
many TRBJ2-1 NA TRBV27 CASSFSAANEQFF TGTGCCAGCAGTTTTTCGGCGGCCAATGAGCAGTTCTTC
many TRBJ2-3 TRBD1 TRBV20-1 CSAHDRARGTDTQYF TGCAGTGCCCATGACAGGGCACGGGGCACAGATACGCAGTATTTT
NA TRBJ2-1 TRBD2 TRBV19 CASRLAGGPQEQFF TGTGCCAGTAGACTAGCGGGAGGGCCACAGGAGCAGTTCTTC
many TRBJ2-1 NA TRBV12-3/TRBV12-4 CASSLGQALGEQFF TGTGCCAGCAGTTTGGGGCAGGCGCTGGGTGAGCAGTTCTTC
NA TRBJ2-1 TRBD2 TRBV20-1 CSGEGLSSYNEQFF TGCAGCGGGGAGGGACTCAGCTCCTACAATGAGCAGTTCTTC
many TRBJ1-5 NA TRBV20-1 CSASTSSNQPQHF TGCAGTGCTAGTACATCTAGCAATCAGCCCCAGCATTTT
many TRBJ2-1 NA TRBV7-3 CASSTGTARLATYNEQFF TGTGCCAGCAGCACCGGGACAGCTAGACTAGCTACCTACAATGAGCAGTTCTTC
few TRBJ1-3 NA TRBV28 CASSLTASSGNTIYF TGTGCCAGCAGTTTAACAGCGAGCTCTGGAAACACCATATATTTT
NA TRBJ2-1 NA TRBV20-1 CSARNGNEQFF TGCAGTGCTAGAAACGGCAATGAGCAGTTCTTC
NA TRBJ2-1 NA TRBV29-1 CSAQRGGPGSYNEQFF TGCAGCGCCCAAAGGGGAGGACCGGGATCCTACAATGAGCAGTTCTTC
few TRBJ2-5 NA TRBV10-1 CASSERGQFGYF TGCGCCAGCAGTGAGCGAGGCCAATTCGGGTACTTC
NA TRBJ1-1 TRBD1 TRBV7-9 CASSYPMTGPNTEAFF TGTGCCAGCAGCTACCCCATGACAGGGCCGAACACTGAAGCTTTCTTT
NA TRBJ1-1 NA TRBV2 CASSVREGAKGVTEAFF TGTGCCAGCAGTGTGAGGGAAGGGGCGAAAGGTGTCACTGAAGCTTTCTTT
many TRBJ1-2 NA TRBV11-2 CASSPTKDGGYTF TGTGCCAGCAGCCCCACTAAGGACGGAGGCTACACCTTC
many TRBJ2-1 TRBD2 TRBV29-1 CSVLLAGGMNEQFF TGCAGCGTTTTGTTAGCGGGAGGAATGAATGAGCAGTTCTTC
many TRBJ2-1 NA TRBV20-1 CSAEVLEGLGNEQFF TGCAGTGCCGAGGTCCTAGAGGGCCTAGGCAATGAGCAGTTCTTC
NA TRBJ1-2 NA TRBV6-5 CASSSQGFGSYTF TGTGCCAGCAGTTCACAGGGATTTGGGAGCTACACCTTC